This passage covers 19 T cell receptor beta chains from one sample sequenced in a study of T cells after yellow fever vaccination (dated by TCRdb to about 2019). This specimen's treatment or condition label, interpreted: live attenuated yellow fever vaccine strain. The protocol used for the library was 5' RACE. TCRdb shows the sequencer as Illumina HiSeq 2500. TCRdb cleaned the public reads at Q25 with fastp, built clones with MiXCR and kept in-frame beta chains. Identical CDR3 proteins give one entry, which carries the most common genes and DNA. For this sample the table gives some 350,000 distinct CDR3 sequences, of which 8.7% were detected only once. Clones ranked in the top ten supply around 17% of the sample. The starting material was PBMCs, obtained on the day of the first yellow fever vaccination. These receptors were taken from a man between 18 and 29 years old who received the YFV17D yellow fever vaccine.

This clonotype was seen ten or more times. J is TRBJ1-1 and V is TRBV5-1; D is uncertain. CDR3 length: 14 amino acids. Per germline, CDR1 SGHRS and CDR2 YFSETQ. V gave up 0 bases and J gave up 1 base, with 7 bases separating them. The CDR3: CASSLDGQNTEAFF. DNA of the CDR3: TGCGCCAGCAGCTTGGATGGGCAGAACACTGAAGCTTTCTTT.

This clonotype was observed a few times. This chain links TRBV6-2 or TRBV6-3 with TRBJ2-2, with 11 bases fitting TRBD2. This CDR3 spans 15 amino acids. Trimming removed 7 bases from V and 5 bases from J; junction bases left unmatched: 6. In germline, CDR1 is MNHEY, CDR2 SVGEGT. CDR3 DNA: TGTGCCAGCAACCTAGCGGGGGGCCATACCGGGGAGCTGTTTTTT. This codes for CASNLAGGHTGELFF.

Ten or more counts support this clonotype. CDR3 protein: CASSLASGGSETQYF. DNA for the CDR3: TGTGCCAGCAGCTTGGCAAGTGGGGGGTCGGAGACCCAGTACTTC. The chain is built from TRBV5-4 and TRBJ2-5; TRBD2 is a possible D gene (6 bases). CDR3 size: 15 residues. Germline loops: CDR1 SGHNT, CDR2 YYREEE (reference sequence). V was trimmed by 0 bases and J by 5 bases, leaving 14 bases between them.

The chain couples TRBV7-9 to TRBJ1-2; 12 nucleotides agree with TRBD1. The CDR3 loop spans 15 amino acids. V dropped 4 bases and J dropped 7; count of bases not matched to a gene: 7. The germline gives CDR1 SEHNR, CDR2 FQNEAQ (reference sequence). In nucleotides, the CDR3 is TGTGCCAGCAGCTCCGGGGACAGGGGGCGCGTTGGCTACACCTTC. Translation gives CASSSGDRGRVGYTF.

This clonotype came up a few times. The chain combines TRBV30 with TRBJ2-5; D gene uncertain. Between the trimmed V and J ends, which lost 5 bases and 5 bases, there was a span of 9 bases. Per the germline V gene, CDR1 is GTSNPN and CDR2 is SVGIG (reference sequence). CDR3 length: 11 residues. The CDR3 loop is CAWSGSETQYF. DNA of the CDR3: TGTGCCTGGTCCGGGTCGGAGACCCAGTACTTC.

In this sample, this clonotype turned up many times. The rearrangement links TRBV6-1 to TRBJ1-1; 9 nucleotides agree with TRBD1. CDR3 length: 15 amino acids. The V and J ends lost 6 bases and 5 bases, in that order; junction bases with no gene match: 10. Germline-derived CDR1 and CDR2 are MNHNS and SASEGT. The CDR3 sequence: CASSWGGTGRTEAFF. DNA for the CDR3: TGTGCCAGCAGCTGGGGCGGGACAGGGAGGACTGAAGCTTTCTTT.

This clonotype was counted between two and nine times. This chain links TRBV3-1 with TRBJ1-2; D not resolved. CDR1 and CDR2 from the germline V gene are LGHDT and YNNKEL (reference sequence). Trimming took off 1 base at V and 8 bases at J, with 14 bases between the two ends. This CDR3 comprises 14 residues. The chain's CDR3 is CASSQGGLGGGYTF. The CDR3 bases are TGTGCCAGCAGCCAAGGAGGTCTCGGTGGCGGCTACACCTTC.

This clonotype was picked up a small number of times. This sequence joins TRBV6-2 or TRBV6-3 and TRBJ2-5; the D gene is possibly TRBD2 (6 bases). From germline, CDR1 is MNHEY and CDR2 SVGEGT. V lost 5 bases and J lost 1, with 14 bases in between. The CDR3 spans 15 residues. The CDR3 region is CASSPTAGSQETQYF. The CDR3 nucleotides are TGTGCCAGCAGTCCCACGGCGGGGTCCCAAGAGACCCAGTACTTC.

The V call is TRBV29-1, the J call TRBJ2-7; a weak D match, TRBD1 (6 bases). V lost 3 bases to trimming and J lost 2 bases, with 11 bases between them. The length of the CDR3 is 13 residues. The germline gives CDR1 SQVTM, CDR2 ANQGSEA. CDR3: CSVEGDTTYEQYF. The CDR3 DNA reads TGCAGCGTTGAGGGGGACACGACCTACGAGCAGTACTTC.

Ten or more counts support this clonotype. J is TRBJ2-7 and V is TRBV4-3; the D gene is possibly TRBD1 (6 bases). Trimming stripped 2 bases from V and 4 bases from J, with 12 bases between. The CDR3 extends over 14 amino acids. CDR1 and CDR2 (germline): LGHNA, YSLEER. The CDR3 DNA sequence: TGCGCCAGCAGCCAAACAGGGAACGTATACGAGCAGTACTTC. It translates to CASSQTGNVYEQYF.

The chain uses TRBV30 and TRBJ1-2; 7 bases fit TRBD1. V dropped 4 bases and J dropped 2; count of bases not matched to a gene: 4. The CDR3 is 13 amino acids. Germline-derived CDR1 and CDR2 are GTSNPN and SVGIG (reference sequence). This CDR3 is CAWTGQENYGYTF. Written as DNA, the CDR3 is TGTGCCTGGACCGGACAGGAGAACTATGGCTACACCTTC.

This clonotype was seen a few times. This chain connects TRBV5-4 to TRBJ2-7; D not certain. The CDR3 spans 13 residues. CDR1 and CDR2 (germline): SGHNT, YYREEE (reference sequence). The V and J ends lost 0 bases and 2 bases respectively, with 6 bases between them. CDR3 nucleotide sequence: TGTGCCAGCAGCTTGGACGGACCCTACGAGCAGTACTTC. This gives the protein CASSLDGPYEQYF. Variable domain in full (rest from reference TRBV5-4 and TRBJ2-7): ETGVTQSPTHLIKTRGQQVTLRCSSQSGHNTVSWYQQALGQGPQFIFQYYREEENGRGNFPPRFSGLQFPNYSSELNVNALELDDSALYLCASSLDGPYEQYFGPGTRLTVT.

This clonotype was found a few times. The chain has TRBV6-5 and TRBJ1-1, with a weak D call TRBD1 (6 bases). Germline V gives CDR1 MNHEY, CDR2 SVGAGI. The CDR3 consists of 15 residues. Trimming shortened V by 0 bases and J by 11 bases, and 19 bases separated the two germline ends. The CDR3 spells CASSYSSRGFSLAFF. The CDR3 DNA is TGTGCCAGCAGTTACTCTTCCAGGGGATTTTCTTTGGCTTTCTTT.

This chain connects TRBV11-2 to TRBJ2-1; D might be TRBD2 (6 bases). Germline-derived CDR1 and CDR2 are SGHAT and FQNNGV. V lost 4 bases, J lost 0 bases, and 16 bases lay in between. This CDR3 comprises 17 residues. The CDR3 bases are TGTGCCAGCAGCTCTCCTAGCGACCGAACCTCCTACAATGAGCAGTTCTTC. This translates into CASSSPSDRTSYNEQFF.

The DNA for the CDR3 is TGTGCCAGCTCACCAGGGGTCGGACAGGGGAATCAGCCCCAGCATTTT. This gives the protein CASSPGVGQGNQPQHF. The chain employs TRBV18 and TRBJ1-5; 9 bases line up with TRBD1. With 2 bases clipped from V and 4 bases from J, the junction kept 6 bases outside the gene matches. The CDR3 loop spans 16 amino acids. Germline CDR1 KGHSH, CDR2 LQKENI. Full variable domain (missing parts from reference TRBV18 and TRBJ1-5): NAGVMQNPRHLVRRRGQEARLRCSPMKGHSHVYWYRQLPEEGLKFMVYLQKENIIDESGMPKERFSAEFPKEGPSILRIQQVVRGDSAAYFCASSPGVGQGNQPQHFGDGTRLSIL.

The chain is built from TRBV7-2 and TRBJ2-7; perhaps TRBD2 as D (6 bases). V shed 3 bases and J shed 2 bases, with 11 bases lying between them. Germline loops: CDR1 SGHTA, CDR2 FQGNSA. This CDR3 is built from 14 residues. The CDR3 bases are TGTGCCAGCAGCTTGGGGCGGGGAACCTACGAGCAGTACTTC. Translation: CASSLGRGTYEQYF. The full variable domain, with the rest looked up from reference TRBV7-2 and TRBJ2-7, is GAGVSQSPSNKVTEKGKDVELRCDPISGHTALYWYRQSLGQGLEFLIYFQGNSAPDKSGLPSDRFSAERTGGSVSTLTIQRTQQEDSAVYLCASSLGRGTYEQYFGPGTRLTVT.

This chain joins TRBV11-3 and TRBJ2-3; D may correspond to TRBD1 or TRBD2 (5 bases each). This CDR3 comprises 13 residues. Trimming stripped 5 bases from V and 4 bases from J, with 10 bases between. From germline, CDR1 is SGHNT and CDR2 YENEEA. This CDR3 reads CASSPVGADTQYF. As DNA, the CDR3 is TGTGCCAGCAGCCCGGTGGGGGCAGATACGCAGTATTTT.

The J gene is TRBJ2-7, the V gene TRBV6-6; D is perhaps TRBD1 (6 bases). This CDR3 is 12 amino acids long. V was shortened by 10 bases and J by 0 bases, with 10 bases between the two germline ends. The germline CDR1 and CDR2 sequences are MNHNY and SVGAGI (reference sequence). The chain's CDR3 is CAIMTGSYEQYF. CDR3 in DNA: TGTGCCATTATGACAGGCTCCTACGAGCAGTACTTC.

This clonotype has a handful of counts. V and J are TRBV7-9 and TRBJ2-1; D gene ambiguous. Trimming stripped 5 bases from V and 1 base from J, with 6 bases between. The CDR3 extends over 13 amino acids. Germline V gene data show CDR1 as SEHNR and CDR2 as FQNEAQ (reference sequence). CDR3 DNA: TGTGCCAGCAGCGACGTGTCCTACAATGAGCAGTTCTTC. It is translated as CASSDVSYNEQFF.